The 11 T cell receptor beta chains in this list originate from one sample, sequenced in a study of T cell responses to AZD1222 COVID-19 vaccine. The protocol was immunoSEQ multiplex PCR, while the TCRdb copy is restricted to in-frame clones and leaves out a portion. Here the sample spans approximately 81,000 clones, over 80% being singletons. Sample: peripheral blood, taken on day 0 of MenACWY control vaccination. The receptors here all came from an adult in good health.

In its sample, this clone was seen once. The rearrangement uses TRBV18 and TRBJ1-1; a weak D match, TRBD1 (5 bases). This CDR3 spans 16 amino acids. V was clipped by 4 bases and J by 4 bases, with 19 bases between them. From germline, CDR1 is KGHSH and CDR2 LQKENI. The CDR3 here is CASSLGPDRGATEAFF. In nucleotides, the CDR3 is TGTGCCAGCTCACTTGGGCCCGACCGTGGGGCCACTGAAGCTTTCTTT.

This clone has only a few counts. The CDR3 is CASSLRQGPSYEQYF. The CDR3 DNA is TGTGCCAGCAGCTTACGCCAGGGGCCGTCCTACGAGCAGTACTTC. V is TRBV7-8 and J is TRBJ2-7, with D possibly matching TRBD1 (6 bases). Germline assignment: CDR1 SGHVS and CDR2 FQNEAQ. The CDR3 consists of 15 residues. V lost 2 bases and J lost 1, with 12 bases in between.

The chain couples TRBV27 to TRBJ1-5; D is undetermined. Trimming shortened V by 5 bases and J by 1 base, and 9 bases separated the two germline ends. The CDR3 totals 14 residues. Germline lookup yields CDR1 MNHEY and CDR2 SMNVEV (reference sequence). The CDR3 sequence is CASSPNMSNQPQHF. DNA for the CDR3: TGTGCCAGCAGTCCCAATATGAGCAATCAGCCCCAGCATTTT.

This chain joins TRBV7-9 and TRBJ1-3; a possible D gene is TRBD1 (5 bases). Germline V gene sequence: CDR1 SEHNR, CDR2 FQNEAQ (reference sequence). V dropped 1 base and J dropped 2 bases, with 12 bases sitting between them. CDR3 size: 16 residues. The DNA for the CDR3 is TGTGCCAGCAGCTTAGTCTCCGGGACGCCTGGAAACACCATATATTTT. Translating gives CASSLVSGTPGNTIYF.

CDR3 sequence (DNA): TGTGCCACCAGTGACCTACTAGGGACTAGCGGGAGAGAGTCCTACAATGAGCAGTTCTTC. It codes for CATSDLLGTSGRESYNEQFF. The V and J genes are TRBV24-1 and TRBJ2-1, with TRBD2 matching over 14 bases. Germline-derived CDR1 and CDR2 are KGHDR and SFDVKD. The V gene end was trimmed by 4 bases and the J gene end by 1 base; junction bases not matched to a gene: 11. The CDR3 extends over 20 amino acids.

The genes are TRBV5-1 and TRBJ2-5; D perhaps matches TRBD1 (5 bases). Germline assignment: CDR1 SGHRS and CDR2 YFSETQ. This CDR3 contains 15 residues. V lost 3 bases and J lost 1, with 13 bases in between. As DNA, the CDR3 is TGCGCCAGCAGCTCCACCGTTGGGGCCCAAGAGACCCAGTACTTC. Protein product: CASSSTVGAQETQYF.

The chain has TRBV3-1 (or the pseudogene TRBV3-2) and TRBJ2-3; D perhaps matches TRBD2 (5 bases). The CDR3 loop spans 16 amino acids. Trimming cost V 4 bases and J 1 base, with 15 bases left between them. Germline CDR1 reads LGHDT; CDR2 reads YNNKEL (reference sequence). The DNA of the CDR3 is TGTGCCAGCAGCCTACGGGAAACGAGGGGCACAGATACGCAGTATTTT. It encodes CASSLRETRGTDTQYF.

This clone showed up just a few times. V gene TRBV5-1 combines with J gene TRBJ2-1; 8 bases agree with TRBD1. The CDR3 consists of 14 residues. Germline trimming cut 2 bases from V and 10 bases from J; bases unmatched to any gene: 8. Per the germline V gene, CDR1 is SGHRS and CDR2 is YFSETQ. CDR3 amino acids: CASSLRTGPTEQFF. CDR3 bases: TGCGCCAGCAGCTTAAGGACAGGGCCTACGGAGCAGTTCTTC.

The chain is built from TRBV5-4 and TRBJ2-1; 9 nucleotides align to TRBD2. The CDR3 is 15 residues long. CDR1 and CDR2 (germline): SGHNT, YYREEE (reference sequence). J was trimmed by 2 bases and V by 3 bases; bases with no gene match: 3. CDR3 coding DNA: TGTGCCAGCAGCTCGAGACTAGCGGCCTACAATGAGCAGTTCTTC. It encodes CASSSRLAAYNEQFF.

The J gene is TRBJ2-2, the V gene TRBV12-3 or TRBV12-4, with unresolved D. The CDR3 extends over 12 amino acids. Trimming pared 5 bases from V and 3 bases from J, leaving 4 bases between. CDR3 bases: TGTGCCAGCAGTCCCCACACCGGGGAGCTGTTTTTT. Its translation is CASSPHTGELFF.

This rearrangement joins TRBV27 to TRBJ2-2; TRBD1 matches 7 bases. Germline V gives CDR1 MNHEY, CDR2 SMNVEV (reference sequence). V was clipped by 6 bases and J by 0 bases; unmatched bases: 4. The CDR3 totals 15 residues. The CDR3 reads CASRPGQTNTGELFF. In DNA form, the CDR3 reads TGTGCCAGCAGACCGGGACAGACGAACACCGGGGAGCTGTTTTTT.